The clone carrying this T cell receptor beta chain was detected ten times or more. The antigen is not known. A read error may account for a junction end that differs from germline. TCRdb re-called the RT-PCR reads through MiXCR, storing one row per CDR3 protein. The sample has about 540,000 distinct CDR3 sequences, under 30% seen once; the top ten hold 2.5% to 3%. These data are taken from a study of response to subunit inactivated influenza vaccine. General observations from the study: New T cells are recruited in small numbers by each seasonal influenza vaccination, according to the authors' suggestion.

This CDR3 is built from 14 residues. Germline CDR1 SGHRS, CDR2 YFSETQ. These data were also reused for a study on T cells expressing NK-cell markers. This second study notes: Production of TCR beta cDNA relied on 5'RACE template switching with UMIs. HCMV seropositivity characterized most of the eight sequenced donors, and seronegativity one. For 5 to 7 donors, the dominant NKG2C+ clonotypes made up about 1.0-8% of their CD8+ T cells.

The rearrangement links TRBV5-1 to TRBJ2-5; 8 bases match TRBD1. The receptor comes from a man aged 50 or older who received an inactivated influenza vaccine. Sequences were derived from CD4+ T cells sorted from PBMCs, sampled 12 days after vaccination. CDR3 protein: CASSFGQGGETQYF. Written as DNA, the CDR3 is TGTGCCAGCAGCTTTGGACAGGGTGGGGAGACCCAGTACTTC. The full variable domain, completed using reference TRBV5-1 and TRBJ2-5, is KAGVTQTPRYLIKTRGQQVTLSCSPISGHRSVSWYQQTPGQGLQFLFEYFSETQRNKGNFPGRFSGRQFSNSRSEMNVSTLELGDSALYLCASSFGQGGETQYFGPGTRLLVL.